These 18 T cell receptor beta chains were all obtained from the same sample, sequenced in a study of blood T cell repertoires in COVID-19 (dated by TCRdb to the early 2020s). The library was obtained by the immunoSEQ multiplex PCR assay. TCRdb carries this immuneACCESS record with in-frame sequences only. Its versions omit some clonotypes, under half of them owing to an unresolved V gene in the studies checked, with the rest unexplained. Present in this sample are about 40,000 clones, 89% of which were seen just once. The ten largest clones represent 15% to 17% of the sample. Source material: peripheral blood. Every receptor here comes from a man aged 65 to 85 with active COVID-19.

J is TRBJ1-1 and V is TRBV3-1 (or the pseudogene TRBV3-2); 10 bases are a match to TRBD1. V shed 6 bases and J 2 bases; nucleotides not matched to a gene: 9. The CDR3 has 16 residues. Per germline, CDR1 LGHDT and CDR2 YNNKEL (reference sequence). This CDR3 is CASRRQGAGSNTEAFF. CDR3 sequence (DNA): TGTGCCAGCAGAAGACAGGGGGCTGGATCAAACACTGAAGCTTTCTTT.

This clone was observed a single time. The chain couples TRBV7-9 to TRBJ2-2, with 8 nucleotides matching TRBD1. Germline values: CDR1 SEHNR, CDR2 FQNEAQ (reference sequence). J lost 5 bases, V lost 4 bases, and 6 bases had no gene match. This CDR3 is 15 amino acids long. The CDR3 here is CASSSRTGQTGELFF. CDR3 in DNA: TGTGCCAGCAGCTCTCGGACAGGGCAAACCGGGGAGCTGTTTTTT. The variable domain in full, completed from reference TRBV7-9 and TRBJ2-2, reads DTGVSQNPRHKITKRGQNVTFRCDPISEHNRLYWYRQTLGQGPEFLTYFQNEAQLEKSRLLSDRFSAERPKGSFSTLEIQRTEQGDSAMYLCASSSRTGQTGELFFGEGSRLTVL.

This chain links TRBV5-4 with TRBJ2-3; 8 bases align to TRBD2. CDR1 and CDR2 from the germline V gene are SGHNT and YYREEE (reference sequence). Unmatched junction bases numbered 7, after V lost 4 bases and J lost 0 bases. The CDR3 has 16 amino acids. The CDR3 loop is CASSQRTSSSTDTQYF. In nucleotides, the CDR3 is TGTGCCAGCAGCCAGAGGACTAGCTCTAGCACAGATACGCAGTATTTT.

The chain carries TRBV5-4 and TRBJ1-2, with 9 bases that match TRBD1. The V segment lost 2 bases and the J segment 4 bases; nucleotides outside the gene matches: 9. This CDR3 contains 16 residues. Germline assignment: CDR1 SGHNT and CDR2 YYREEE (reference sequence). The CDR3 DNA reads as TGTGCCAGCAGCTTAAGGTTGGGACAGGGCTCCTATGGCTACACCTTC. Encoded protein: CASSLRLGQGSYGYTF. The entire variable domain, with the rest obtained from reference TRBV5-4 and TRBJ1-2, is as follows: ETGVTQSPTHLIKTRGQQVTLRCSSQSGHNTVSWYQQALGQGPQFIFQYYREEENGRGNFPPRFSGLQFPNYSSELNVNALELDDSALYLCASSLRLGQGSYGYTFGSGTRLTVV.

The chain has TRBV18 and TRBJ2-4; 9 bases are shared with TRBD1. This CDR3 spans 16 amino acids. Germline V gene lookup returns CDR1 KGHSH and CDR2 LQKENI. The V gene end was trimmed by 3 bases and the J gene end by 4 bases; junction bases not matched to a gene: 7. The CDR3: CASSPTPGQGKNIQYF. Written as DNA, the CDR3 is TGTGCCAGCTCACCTACCCCGGGACAGGGAAAAAACATTCAGTACTTC.

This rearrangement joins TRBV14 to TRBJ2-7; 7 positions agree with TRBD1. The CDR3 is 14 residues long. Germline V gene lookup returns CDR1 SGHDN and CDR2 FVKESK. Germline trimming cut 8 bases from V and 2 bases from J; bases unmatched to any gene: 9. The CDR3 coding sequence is TGTGCCAGCGGTCCCGGGACAGTCCCCTACGAGCAGTACTTC. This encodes CASGPGTVPYEQYF.

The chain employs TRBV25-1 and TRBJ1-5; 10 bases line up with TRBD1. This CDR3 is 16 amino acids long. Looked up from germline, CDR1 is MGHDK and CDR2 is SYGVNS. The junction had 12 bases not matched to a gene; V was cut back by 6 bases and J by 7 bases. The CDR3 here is CASSGGTGAPGQPQHF. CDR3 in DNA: TGTGCCAGCAGCGGAGGGACAGGGGCTCCGGGCCAGCCCCAGCATTTT. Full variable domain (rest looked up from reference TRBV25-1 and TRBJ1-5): EADIYQTPRYLVIGTGKKITLECSQTMGHDKMYWYQQDPGMELHLIHYSYGVNSTEKGDLSSESTVSRIRTEHFPLTLESARPSHTSQYLCASSGGTGAPGQPQHFGDGTRLSIL.

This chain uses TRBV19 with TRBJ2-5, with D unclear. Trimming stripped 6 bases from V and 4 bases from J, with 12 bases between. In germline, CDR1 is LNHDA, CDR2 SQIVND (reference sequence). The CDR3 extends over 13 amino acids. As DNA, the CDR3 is TGTGCCAGTAGAAGTCGGAGCGCAGAGACCCAGTACTTC. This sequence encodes CASRSRSAETQYF.

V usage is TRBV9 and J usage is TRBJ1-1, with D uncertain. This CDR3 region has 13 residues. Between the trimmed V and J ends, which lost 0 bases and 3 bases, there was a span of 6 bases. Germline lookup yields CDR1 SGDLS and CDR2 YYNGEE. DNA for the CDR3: TGTGCCAGCAGCGTAGTCCCGGACACTGAAGCTTTCTTT. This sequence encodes CASSVVPDTEAFF.

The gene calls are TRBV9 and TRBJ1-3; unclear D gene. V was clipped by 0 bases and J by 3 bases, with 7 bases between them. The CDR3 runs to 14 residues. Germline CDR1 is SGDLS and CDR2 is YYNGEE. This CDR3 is CASSVGGGGNTIYF. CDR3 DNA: TGTGCCAGCAGCGTAGGAGGTGGTGGAAACACCATATATTTT. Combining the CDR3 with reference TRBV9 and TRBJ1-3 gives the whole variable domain DSGVTQTPKHLITATGQRVTLRCSPRSGDLSVYWYQQSLDQGLQFLIQYYNGEERAKGNILERFSAQQFPDLHSELNLSSLELGDSALYFCASSVGGGGNTIYFGEGSWLTVV.

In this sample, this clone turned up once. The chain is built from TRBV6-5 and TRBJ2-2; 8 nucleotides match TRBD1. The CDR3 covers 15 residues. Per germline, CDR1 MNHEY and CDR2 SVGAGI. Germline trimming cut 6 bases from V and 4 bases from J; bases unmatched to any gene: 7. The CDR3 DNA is TGTGCCAGCAGGGGGGGACAGGATCCCACCGGGGAGCTGTTTTTT. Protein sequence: CASRGGQDPTGELFF.

In nucleotides, the CDR3 is TGTGCCAGCAGCTTAGAGAGGGGGTTGGGCAATGAGCAGTTCTTC. This encodes CASSLERGLGNEQFF. The rearrangement uses TRBV7-2 and TRBJ2-1; maybe TRBD1 (6 bases). Trimming removed 1 base at V and 6 bases at J, with 13 bases between. The CDR3 is 15 amino acids. Germline CDR1 is SGHTA and CDR2 is FQGNSA. Filled out from reference TRBV7-2 and TRBJ2-1, the complete variable domain reads GAGVSQSPSNKVTEKGKDVELRCDPISGHTALYWYRQSLGQGLEFLIYFQGNSAPDKSGLPSDRFSAERTGGSVSTLTIQRTQQEDSAVYLCASSLERGLGNEQFFGPGTRLTVL.

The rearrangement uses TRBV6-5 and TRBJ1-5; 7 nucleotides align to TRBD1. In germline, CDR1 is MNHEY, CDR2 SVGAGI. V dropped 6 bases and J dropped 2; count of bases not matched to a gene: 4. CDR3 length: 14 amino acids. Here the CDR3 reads CASRGTGGNQPQHF. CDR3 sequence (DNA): TGTGCCAGCAGGGGAACAGGGGGCAATCAGCCCCAGCATTTT.

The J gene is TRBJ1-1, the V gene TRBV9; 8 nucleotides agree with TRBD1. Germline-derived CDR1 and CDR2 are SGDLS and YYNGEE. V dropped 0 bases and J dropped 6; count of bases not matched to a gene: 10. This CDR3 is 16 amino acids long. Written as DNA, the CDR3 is TGTGCCAGCAGCGTAGGGACAGGGTCCGTCTTCTCTGAAGCTTTCTTT. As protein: CASSVGTGSVFSEAFF.

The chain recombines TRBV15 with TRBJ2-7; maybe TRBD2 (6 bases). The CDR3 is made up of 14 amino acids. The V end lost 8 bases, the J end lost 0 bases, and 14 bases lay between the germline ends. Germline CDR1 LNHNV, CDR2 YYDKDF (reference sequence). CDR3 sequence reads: CATGPAGSSYEQYF. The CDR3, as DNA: TGTGCCACCGGACCGGCCGGGAGCTCCTACGAGCAGTACTTC.

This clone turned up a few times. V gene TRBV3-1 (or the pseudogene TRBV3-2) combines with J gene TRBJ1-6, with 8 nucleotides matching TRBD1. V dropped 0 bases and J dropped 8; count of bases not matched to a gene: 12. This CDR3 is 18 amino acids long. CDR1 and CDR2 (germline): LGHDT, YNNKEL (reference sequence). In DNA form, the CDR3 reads TGTGCCAGCAGCCAAGAAGACCCCCGGGACAGGTCCTATTCACCCCTCCACTTT. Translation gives CASSQEDPRDRSYSPLHF.

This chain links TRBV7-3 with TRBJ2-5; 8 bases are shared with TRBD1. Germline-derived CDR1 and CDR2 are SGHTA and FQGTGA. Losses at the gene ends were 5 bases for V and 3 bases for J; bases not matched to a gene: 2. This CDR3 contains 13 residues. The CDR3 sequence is CASSIQGEETQYF. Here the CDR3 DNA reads TGTGCCAGCAGCATACAGGGGGAAGAGACCCAGTACTTC.

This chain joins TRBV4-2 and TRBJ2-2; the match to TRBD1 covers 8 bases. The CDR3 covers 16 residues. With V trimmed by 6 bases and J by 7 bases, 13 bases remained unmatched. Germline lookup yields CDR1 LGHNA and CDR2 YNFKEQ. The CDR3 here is CASSPGQGPWGGELFF. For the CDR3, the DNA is TGTGCCAGCAGTCCTGGACAGGGTCCCTGGGGCGGGGAGCTGTTTTTT.